This TCR beta chain was retrieved from a study of T-cell memory formation after mild COVID-19. TCRdb re-called the 5' RACE reads through MiXCR, storing one row per CDR3 protein. Of some 270,000 distinct CDR3 sequences in the sample, 15% to 17% are singletons; the top ten hold 2.1%. Note on this clonotype: As yet, its antigen is unknown.

Germline V CDR1 and CDR2: ENHRY, SYGVKD. The CDR3 consists of 14 residues. The V and J ends lost 4 bases and 3 bases respectively, with 13 bases between them. Whole-study results and caveats: Clones shrinking from day 15 to 85 showed even CD4/CD8 mixes; later expanders tilted CD4+. Among CD4+ contracting clones, most were CM and EM, and CD8+ ones EMRA. Confirmation was lacking for SARS-CoV-2 specificity of second-wave clones that peaked on day 37.

The rearrangement joins TRBV10-3 to TRBJ2-7, with D possibly matching TRBD1 (6 bases). Input material: PBMCs or a T cell subset sorted from them (not recorded which). This sequence was found in an adult woman who had mild COVID-19 (a few samples of this study predate the infection). Cell type and time point are not known. CDR3 bases: TGTGCCATCAGTGTGGAGGACAGATTCTACGAGCAGTACTTC. Residues: CAISVEDRFYEQYF.